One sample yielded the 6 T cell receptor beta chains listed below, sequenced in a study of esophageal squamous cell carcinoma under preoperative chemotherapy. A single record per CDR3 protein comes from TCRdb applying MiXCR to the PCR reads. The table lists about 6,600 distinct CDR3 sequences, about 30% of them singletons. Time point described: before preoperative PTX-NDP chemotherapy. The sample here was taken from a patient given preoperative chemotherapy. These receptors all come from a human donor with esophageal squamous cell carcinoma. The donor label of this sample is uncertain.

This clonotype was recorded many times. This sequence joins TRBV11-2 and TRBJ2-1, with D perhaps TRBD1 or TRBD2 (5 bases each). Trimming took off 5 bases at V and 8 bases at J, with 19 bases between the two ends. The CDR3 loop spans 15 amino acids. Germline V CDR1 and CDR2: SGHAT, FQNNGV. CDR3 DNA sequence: TGTGCCAGCAGCCTGACAGCGGCTAGTCGCCATGAGCAGTTCTTC. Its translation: CASSLTAASRHEQFF.

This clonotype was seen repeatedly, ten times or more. CDR3: CASSLEESLAGHEQYF. The CDR3 nucleotides read TGTGCCAGCAGCTTAGAAGAATCTCTAGCGGGCCACGAGCAGTACTTC. J is TRBJ2-1 and V is TRBV7-2; 8 bases line up with TRBD2. TRBJ2-7 explains the end of the DNA better; the J call may be wrong. Germline loops: CDR1 SGHTA, CDR2 FQGNSA. The CDR3 has 16 residues.

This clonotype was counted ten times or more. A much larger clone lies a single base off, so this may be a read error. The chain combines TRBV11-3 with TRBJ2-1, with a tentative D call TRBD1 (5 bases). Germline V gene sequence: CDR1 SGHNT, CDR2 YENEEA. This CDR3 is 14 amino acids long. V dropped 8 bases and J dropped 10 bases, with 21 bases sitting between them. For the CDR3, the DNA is TGTGCCAGCCGAAGAACAGGAAATTCCTACGAGCAGTTCTTC. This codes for CASRRTGNSYEQFF.

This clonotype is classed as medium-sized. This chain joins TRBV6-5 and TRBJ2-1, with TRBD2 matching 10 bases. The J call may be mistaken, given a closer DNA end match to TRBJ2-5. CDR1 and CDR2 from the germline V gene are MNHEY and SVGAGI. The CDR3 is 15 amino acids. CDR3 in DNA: TGTGCCAGCAGGCCTAGCGGGAGTGGTGGAGAGACCCAGTACTTC. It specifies CASRPSGSGGETQYF.

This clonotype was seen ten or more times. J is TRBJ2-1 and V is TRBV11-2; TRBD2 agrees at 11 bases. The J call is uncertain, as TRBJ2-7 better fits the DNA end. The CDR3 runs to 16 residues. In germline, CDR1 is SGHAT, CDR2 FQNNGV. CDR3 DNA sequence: TGTGCCAGCAGCCCGACTAGCGGGGCGGAATCGGGGGAGCAGTACTTC. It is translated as CASSPTSGAESGEQYF.

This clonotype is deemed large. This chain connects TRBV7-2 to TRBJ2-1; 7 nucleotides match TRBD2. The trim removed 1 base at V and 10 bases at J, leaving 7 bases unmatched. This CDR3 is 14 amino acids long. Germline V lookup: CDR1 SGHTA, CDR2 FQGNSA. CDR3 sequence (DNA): TGTGCCAGCAGCTTAGATCCTAGCGGCTACGAGCAGTTCTTC. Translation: CASSLDPSGYEQFF.